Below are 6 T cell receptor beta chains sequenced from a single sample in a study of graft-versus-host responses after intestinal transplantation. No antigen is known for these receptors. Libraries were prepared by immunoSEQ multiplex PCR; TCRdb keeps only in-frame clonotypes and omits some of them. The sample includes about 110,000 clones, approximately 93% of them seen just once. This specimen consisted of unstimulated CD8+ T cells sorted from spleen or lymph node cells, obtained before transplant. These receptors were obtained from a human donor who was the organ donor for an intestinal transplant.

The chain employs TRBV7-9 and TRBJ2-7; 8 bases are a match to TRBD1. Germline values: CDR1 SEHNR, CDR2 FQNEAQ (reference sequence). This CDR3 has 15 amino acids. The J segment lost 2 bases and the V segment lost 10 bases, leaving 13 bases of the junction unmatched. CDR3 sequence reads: CATSPQTGAPYEQYF. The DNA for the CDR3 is TGTGCCACCTCCCCCCAGACAGGGGCTCCCTACGAGCAGTACTTC. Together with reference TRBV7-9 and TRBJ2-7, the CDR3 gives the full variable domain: DTGVSQNPRHKITKRGQNVTFRCDPISEHNRLYWYRQTLGQGPEFLTYFQNEAQLEKSRLLSDRFSAERPKGSFSTLEIQRTEQGDSAMYLCATSPQTGAPYEQYFGPGTRLTVT.

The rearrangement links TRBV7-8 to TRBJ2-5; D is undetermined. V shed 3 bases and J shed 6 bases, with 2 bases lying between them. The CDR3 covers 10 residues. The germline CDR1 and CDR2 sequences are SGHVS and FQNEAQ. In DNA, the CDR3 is TGTGCCAGCAGCTTGAAGACCCAGTACTTC. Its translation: CASSLKTQYF.

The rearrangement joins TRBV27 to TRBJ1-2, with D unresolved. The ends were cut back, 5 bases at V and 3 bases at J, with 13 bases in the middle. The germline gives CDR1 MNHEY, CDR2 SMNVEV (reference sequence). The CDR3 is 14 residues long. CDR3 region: CASSPAWWDYGYTF. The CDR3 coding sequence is TGTGCCAGCAGTCCCGCGTGGTGGGACTATGGCTACACCTTC.

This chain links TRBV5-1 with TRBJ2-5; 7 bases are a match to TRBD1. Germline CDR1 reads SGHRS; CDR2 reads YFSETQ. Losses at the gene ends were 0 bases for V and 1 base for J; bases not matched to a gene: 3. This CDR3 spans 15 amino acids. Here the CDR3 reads CASSLDRGLQETQYF. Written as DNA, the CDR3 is TGCGCCAGCAGCTTGGACAGGGGCCTCCAAGAGACCCAGTACTTC.

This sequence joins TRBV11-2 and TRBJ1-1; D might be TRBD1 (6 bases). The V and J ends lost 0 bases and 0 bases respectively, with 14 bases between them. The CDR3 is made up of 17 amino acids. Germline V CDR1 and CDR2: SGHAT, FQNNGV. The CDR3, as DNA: TGTGCCAGCAGCTTAGATCACAGGGTATTCATGAACACTGAAGCTTTCTTT. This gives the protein CASSLDHRVFMNTEAFF.

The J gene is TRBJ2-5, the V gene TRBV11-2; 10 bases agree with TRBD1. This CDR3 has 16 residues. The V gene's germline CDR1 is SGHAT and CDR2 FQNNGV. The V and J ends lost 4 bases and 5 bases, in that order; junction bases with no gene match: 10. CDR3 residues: CASSSTGGGGWETQYF. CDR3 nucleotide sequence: TGTGCCAGCAGCTCGACAGGGGGCGGCGGATGGGAGACCCAGTACTTC.